This TCR beta chain was sequenced in a study of cytomegalovirus exposure and HLA in healthy donors. The V gene end was trimmed by 3 bases and the J gene end by 8 bases; junction bases not matched to a gene: 3. Germline V CDR1 and CDR2: KGHSH, LQKENI. The CDR3 spans 14 residues. Primers included in the PCR were 60 Vbeta and 13 Jbeta primers. In the authors' workflow: About 10 million shared chains were among roughly 81 million unique TCR beta chains counted in a later analysis. The table came from immunoSEQ multiplex PCR; TCRdb's copy has only in-frame clones and leaves some out. That table is the source of V, J and clone size, and D and trimming were worked out from the DNA. Of fewer than 150,000 clones listed, 80% were seen once; the top ten hold around 4.9%.

The chain combines TRBV18 with TRBJ1-4; 10 positions agree with TRBD1. This TCR was sampled from a male donor in good health and CMV-seronegative. Sequencing used PBMCs. The CDR3 sequence is CASSPGQGLEKLFF. The CDR3 DNA sequence: TGTGCCAGCTCACCGGGACAGGGGCTGGAAAAACTGTTTTTT.